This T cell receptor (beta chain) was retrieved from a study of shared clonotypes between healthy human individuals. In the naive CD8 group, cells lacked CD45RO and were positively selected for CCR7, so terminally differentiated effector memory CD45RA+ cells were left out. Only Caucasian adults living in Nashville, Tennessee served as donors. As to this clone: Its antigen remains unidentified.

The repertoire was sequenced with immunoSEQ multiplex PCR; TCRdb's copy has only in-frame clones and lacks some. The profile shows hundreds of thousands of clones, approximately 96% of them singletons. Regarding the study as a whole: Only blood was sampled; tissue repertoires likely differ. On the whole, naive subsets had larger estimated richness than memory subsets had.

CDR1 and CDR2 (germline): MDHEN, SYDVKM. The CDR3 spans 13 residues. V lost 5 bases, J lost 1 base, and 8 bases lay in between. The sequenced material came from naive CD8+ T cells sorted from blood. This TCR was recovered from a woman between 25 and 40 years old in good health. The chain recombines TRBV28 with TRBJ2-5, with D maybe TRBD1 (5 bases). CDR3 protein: CASSTDSQETQYF. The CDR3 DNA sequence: TGTGCCAGCAGTACTGACAGCCAAGAGACCCAGTACTTC.